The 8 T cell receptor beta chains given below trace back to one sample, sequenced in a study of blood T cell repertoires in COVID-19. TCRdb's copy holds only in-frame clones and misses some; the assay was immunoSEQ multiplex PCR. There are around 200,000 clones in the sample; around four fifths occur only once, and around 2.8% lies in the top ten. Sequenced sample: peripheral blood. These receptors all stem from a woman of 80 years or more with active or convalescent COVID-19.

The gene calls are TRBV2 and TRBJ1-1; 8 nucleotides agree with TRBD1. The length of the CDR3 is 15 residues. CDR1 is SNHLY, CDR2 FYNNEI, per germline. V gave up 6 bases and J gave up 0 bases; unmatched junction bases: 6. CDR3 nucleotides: TGTGCCAGCAGGACAGGGGCGGGTATGAACACTGAAGCTTTCTTT. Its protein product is CASRTGAGMNTEAFF.

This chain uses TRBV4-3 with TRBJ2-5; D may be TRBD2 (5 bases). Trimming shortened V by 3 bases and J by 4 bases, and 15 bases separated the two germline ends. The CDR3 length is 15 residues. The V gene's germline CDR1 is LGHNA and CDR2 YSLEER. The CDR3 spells CASSQETGRAETQYF. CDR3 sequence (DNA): TGCGCCAGCAGCCAGGAGACTGGGCGGGCAGAGACCCAGTACTTC.

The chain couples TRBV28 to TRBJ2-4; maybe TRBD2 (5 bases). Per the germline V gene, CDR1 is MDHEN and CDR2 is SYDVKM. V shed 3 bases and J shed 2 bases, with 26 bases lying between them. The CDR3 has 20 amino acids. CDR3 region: CASSLGLLRRGKGSKNIQYF. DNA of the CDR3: TGTGCCAGCAGTTTGGGGTTGCTGAGACGGGGAAAAGGATCCAAAAACATTCAGTACTTC.

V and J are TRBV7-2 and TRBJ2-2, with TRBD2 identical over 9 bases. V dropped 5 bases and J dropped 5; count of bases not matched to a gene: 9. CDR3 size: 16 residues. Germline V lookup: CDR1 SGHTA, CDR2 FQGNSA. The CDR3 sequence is CASSNRAGGRTGELFF. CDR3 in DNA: TGTGCCAGCAGCAACCGAGCGGGGGGCCGGACCGGGGAGCTGTTTTTT.

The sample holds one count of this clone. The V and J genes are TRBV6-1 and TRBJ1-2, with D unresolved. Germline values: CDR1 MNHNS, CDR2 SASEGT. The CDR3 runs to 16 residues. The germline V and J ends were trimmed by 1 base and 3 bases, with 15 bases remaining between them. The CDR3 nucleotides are TGTGCCAGCAGTGAAGATAGTTTGTATATAGACTATGGCTACACCTTC. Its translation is CASSEDSLYIDYGYTF.

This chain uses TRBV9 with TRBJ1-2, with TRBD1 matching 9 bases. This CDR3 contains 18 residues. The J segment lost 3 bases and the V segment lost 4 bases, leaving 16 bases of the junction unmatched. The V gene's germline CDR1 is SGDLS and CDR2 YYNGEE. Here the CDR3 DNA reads TGTGCCAGCAGCTTGACCACCGGGACAGGGCTCCCTCACTATGGCTACACCTTC. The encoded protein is CASSLTTGTGLPHYGYTF.

CDR3 in DNA: TGTGCCAGCAGCCCCGGACAGTCTGGAAACACCATATATTTT. Its protein is CASSPGQSGNTIYF. The chain joins TRBV11-2 to TRBJ1-3; D may be TRBD1 (6 bases). Trimming pared 5 bases from V and 1 base from J, leaving 9 bases between. The CDR3 contains 14 residues. Germline V gene lookup returns CDR1 SGHAT and CDR2 FQNNGV.

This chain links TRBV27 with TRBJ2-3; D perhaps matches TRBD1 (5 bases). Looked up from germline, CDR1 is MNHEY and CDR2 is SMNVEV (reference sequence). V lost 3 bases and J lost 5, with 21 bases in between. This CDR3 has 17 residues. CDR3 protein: CASSFRVVGPNVDTQYF. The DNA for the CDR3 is TGTGCCAGCAGTTTCAGGGTTGTCGGACCGAACGTAGATACGCAGTATTTT.